This T cell receptor beta chain emerged from a study of blood T cell repertoires in COVID-19. Recovered Cohort 3 donors showed two negative PCRs, clearance, or symptom resolution. The assay was immunoSEQ multiplex PCR, and TCRdb's table has in-frame clones only and misses some. The sample records some 400,000 clones, over 75% being singletons. The germline gives CDR1 MNHNS, CDR2 SASEGT. The V segment lost 0 bases and the J segment 5 bases; nucleotides outside the gene matches: 6. The CDR3 spans 15 residues. The specimen sequenced was PBMCs or T cells enriched from blood (not recorded which). The sequence was collected from a man younger than 45 who had recovered from COVID-19. This sequence joins TRBV6-1 and TRBJ2-5, with TRBD2 matching over 7 bases. DNA of the CDR3: TGTGCCAGCAGTGAAGCTAACGGGGGAGGGGAGACCCAGTACTTC. As protein: CASSEANGGGETQYF.